This TCR beta chain is from a study of glioma-infiltrating T cells after dendritic cell vaccination. Sequencing used immunoSEQ multiplex PCR; TCRdb keeps in-frame clones, though not all of them. The sample shows about 82,000 clones, about 90% of them seen only once. Germline loops: CDR1 SGHKS, CDR2 YYEKEE (reference sequence). The CDR3 runs to 15 residues. Trimming took 6 bases from V and 8 from J; bases not matched to a gene: 11. The sample consisted of blood, taken before dendritic cell vaccination. The clonotype originates from a human donor with glioblastoma. This sequence joins TRBV5-5 and TRBJ1-2, with 12 bases that match TRBD1. This CDR3 is CASTLLGTGGAGYTF. The CDR3 region has the DNA TGTGCCAGCACCCTACTTGGGACAGGGGGCGCGGGCTACACCTTC.